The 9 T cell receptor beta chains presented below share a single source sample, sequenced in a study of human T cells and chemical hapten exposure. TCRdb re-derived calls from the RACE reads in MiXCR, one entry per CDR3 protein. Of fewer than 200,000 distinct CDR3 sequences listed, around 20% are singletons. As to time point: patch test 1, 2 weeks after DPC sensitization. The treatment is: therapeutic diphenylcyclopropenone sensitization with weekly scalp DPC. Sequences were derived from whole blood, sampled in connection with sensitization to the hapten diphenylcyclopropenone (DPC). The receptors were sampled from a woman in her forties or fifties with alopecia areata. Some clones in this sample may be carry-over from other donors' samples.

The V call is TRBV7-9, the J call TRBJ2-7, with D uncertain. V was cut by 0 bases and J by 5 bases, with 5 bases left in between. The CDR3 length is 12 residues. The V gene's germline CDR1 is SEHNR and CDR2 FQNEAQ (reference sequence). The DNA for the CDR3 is TGTGCCAGCAGCTTAGCGTTGGACGAGCAGTACTTC. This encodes CASSLALDEQYF. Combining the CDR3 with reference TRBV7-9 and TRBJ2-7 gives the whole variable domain DTGVSQNPRHKITKRGQNVTFRCDPISEHNRLYWYRQTLGQGPEFLTYFQNEAQLEKSRLLSDRFSAERPKGSFSTLEIQRTEQGDSAMYLCASSLALDEQYFGPGTRLTVT.

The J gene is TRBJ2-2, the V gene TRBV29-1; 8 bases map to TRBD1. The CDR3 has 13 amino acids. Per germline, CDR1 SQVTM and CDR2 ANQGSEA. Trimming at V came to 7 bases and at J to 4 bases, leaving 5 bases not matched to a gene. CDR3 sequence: CSAGQGLTGELFF. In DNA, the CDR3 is TGCAGCGCCGGACAGGGCCTCACCGGGGAGCTGTTTTTT.

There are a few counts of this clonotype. CDR3 residues: CASVAGAYGYTF. The CDR3 DNA is TGTGCCAGCGTTGCTGGCGCCTATGGCTACACCTTC. The V call is TRBV28, the J call TRBJ1-2, with D unresolved. CDR1 and CDR2 from the germline V gene are MDHEN and SYDVKM. The length of the CDR3 is 12 residues. Trimming pared 8 bases from V and 4 bases from J, leaving 11 bases between.

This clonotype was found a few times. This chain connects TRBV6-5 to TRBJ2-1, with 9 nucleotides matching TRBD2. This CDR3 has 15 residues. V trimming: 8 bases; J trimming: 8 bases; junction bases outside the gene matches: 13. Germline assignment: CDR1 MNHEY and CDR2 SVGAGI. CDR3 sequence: CASSNRGGRVYEQFF. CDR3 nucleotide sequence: TGTGCCAGCTCTAACCGAGGCGGGAGGGTATATGAGCAGTTCTTC.

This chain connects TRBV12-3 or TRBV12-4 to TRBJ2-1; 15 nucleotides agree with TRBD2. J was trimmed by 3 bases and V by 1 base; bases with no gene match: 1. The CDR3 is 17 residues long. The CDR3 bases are TGTGCCAGCAGTTTAGAGGGACTAGCGGGAGGCTACAATGAGCAGTTCTTC. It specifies CASSLEGLAGGYNEQFF.

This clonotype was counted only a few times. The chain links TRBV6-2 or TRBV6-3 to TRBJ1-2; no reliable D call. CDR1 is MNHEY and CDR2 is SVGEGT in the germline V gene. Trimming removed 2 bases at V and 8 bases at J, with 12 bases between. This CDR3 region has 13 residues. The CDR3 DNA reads TGTGCCAGCAGTTACCAGGTAGCCCAGGGCTACACCTTC. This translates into CASSYQVAQGYTF.

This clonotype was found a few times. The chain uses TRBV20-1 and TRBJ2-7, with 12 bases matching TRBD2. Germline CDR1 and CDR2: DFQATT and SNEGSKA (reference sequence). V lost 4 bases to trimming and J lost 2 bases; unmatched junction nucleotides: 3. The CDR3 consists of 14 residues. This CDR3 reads CSATSSGRAYEQYF. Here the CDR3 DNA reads TGCAGTGCTACTTCTAGCGGGAGGGCCTACGAGCAGTACTTC.

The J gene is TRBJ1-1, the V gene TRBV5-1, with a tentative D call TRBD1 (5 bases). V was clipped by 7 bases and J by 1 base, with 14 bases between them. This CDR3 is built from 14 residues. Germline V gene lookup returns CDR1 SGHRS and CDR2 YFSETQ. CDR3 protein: CASREGTANTEAFF. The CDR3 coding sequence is TGCGCCAGCCGCGAGGGGACGGCGAACACTGAAGCTTTCTTT.

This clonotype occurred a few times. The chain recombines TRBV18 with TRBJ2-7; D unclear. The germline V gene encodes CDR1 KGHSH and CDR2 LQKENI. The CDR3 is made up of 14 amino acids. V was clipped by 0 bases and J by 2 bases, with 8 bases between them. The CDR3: CASSPPTPTYEQYF. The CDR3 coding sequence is TGTGCCAGCTCACCACCCACTCCCACCTACGAGCAGTACTTC.